This TCR beta chain was captured in a study of OX40 agonist ivuxolimab in advanced cancers. Turning to the overall study: The costimulatory receptor OX40 (CD134) was targeted by ivuxolimab, a fully human IgG2 agonistic monoclonal antibody. Among the 52 dose-escalation patients, about 20 had hepatocellular carcinoma, roughly 15 melanoma, 9 renal cell carcinoma and 9 head and neck cancer. Peripheral TCRbeta sequencing aimed to test whether ivuxolimab altered TCR sequence diversity and caused clonal T-cell expansion. Three dose-escalation patients achieved partial responses, one with hepatocellular carcinoma and two with cutaneous melanoma. Intravenous ivuxolimab was administered to patients every 2 weeks at six dose levels: 0.01, 0.1, 0.3, 1.5, 3 and 10 mg/kg. In the dose-escalation cohort, around 80% of patients were male, and the mean age was approximately 60 years with a range of 23 to 79. The monotherapy dose-escalation portion (N = 52 patients) of the phase I ivuxolimab trial is reported in the paper. Patients were allowed to have had prior anti-PD-1, anti-PD-L1 or anti-CTLA-4 therapy, and less than 45% of the dose-escalation patients had previously received checkpoint inhibitors.

The junction shows trimming of 6 bases on V and 0 bases on J, plus 18 bases between the germline ends. The CDR3 runs 16 amino acids, cysteine and phenylalanine included. Only the CDR3 portion is preserved as DNA: 48 bases, with reading frame beginning at the first base. The CDR1 and CDR2 encoded by the germline V gene (reference sequence) are MNHEY and SMNVEV. For sequencing of the TCRbeta CDR3 region, genomic DNA was extracted from the sorted cells. TCRbeta CDR3 regions were sequenced using the immunoSEQ Assay. This is the immuneACCESS table as TCRdb keeps it, with only in-frame sequences that have V and J called. A part of the clones is gone; compared with another copy, unresolved V genes explain less than half, and the rest is unexplained. This sample has some 65,000 clones in its table, and about nine tenths of those were observed once. The top ten hold 2.5% to 3% of the sample. Study-level results and caveats: Low levels of normalized T-cell clonal expansion were also seen in some nonresponding patients. In the 0.1-3.0 mg/kg groups, partial responders had among the lowest normalized peripheral clonal expansion, particularly in CD8+ T cells. At doses from 0.1 to 3.0 mg/kg, clonal expansion was seen in both CD4+ and CD8+ blood T cells between baseline and week 6. After ivuxolimab, more expanded clones were found on average in CD8+ T cells than in CD4+ T cells. Antigen specificity was not determined for the clonally expanded peripheral T cells.

About this clone: This receptor's antigen is unknown. Per-nucleotide qualities are absent, and no much larger clonotype sits a single base away.

The trial excluded patients who had a history of autoimmune disease or were on systemic immunosuppression. Peripheral blood for TCR sequencing was drawn from every dose cohort at baseline, at cycle 4 day 1 and at cycle 7 day 1. The samples were drawn from a first-in-human, open-label, multicenter phase I dose-escalation trial of ivuxolimab. Adults with locally advanced or metastatic melanoma, renal cell, hepatocellular, or head and neck squamous cell carcinoma were enrolled in the trial. Before TCR sequencing, CD4+ and CD8+ T cells were separately sorted from peripheral blood. Sequenced here: CD4+ or CD8+ T cells sorted from blood, sampled in a trial of the OX40 agonist ivuxolimab. Recombination linked TRBV27 to TRBJ2-7, with the D gene uncertain. The TCR originated in an adult with an advanced solid tumor such as melanoma, head and neck, liver or kidney cancer. The CDR3 region: CASSRLGVGNSYEQYF. DNA sequence: TGTGCCAGCAGCCGTCTTGGGGTTGGGAACTCCTACGAGCAGTACTTC.